The sample holds a few counts of the clone carrying this T cell receptor (beta chain). Its antigen is as yet unknown. This record belongs to a study of cytomegalovirus exposure and HLA in healthy donors. Overall study results and limits: A later analysis showed TCR association rates differing by HLA locus, peaking at DRB1 and lowest at HLA-C. Previously analyzed data showed that most TCR beta V segments were productive at a frequency of about 87% or about 30%.

The PCR employed 60 Vbeta primers together with 13 Jbeta primers. TCRdb keeps only in-frame clones here, not all; method: immunoSEQ multiplex PCR. The table has some 150,000 clones, around 80% seen once. Germline V gene sequence: CDR1 MGHRA, CDR2 YSYEKL. Trimming removed 5 bases from V and 6 bases from J; junction bases left unmatched: 11. The CDR3 consists of 17 residues. The V call is TRBV4-1, the J call TRBJ2-1, with TRBD2 matching over 12 bases. The TCR originated in a man between 40 and 49 years old in good health and CMV-seronegative. Sequencing was done on a sample of PBMCs. The DNA of the CDR3 is TGCGCCAGCAGCAATTTCCTAGCGGGAGGGCATACCAATGAGCAGTTCTTC. It is translated as CASSNFLAGGHTNEQFF.